This T cell receptor (beta chain) was obtained from a study of T cells in women clearing cervical HPV infection. Sequencing was performed with immunoSEQ multiplex PCR; in TCRdb, only in-frame clones are kept and a portion is missing. The listing records about 33,000 clones. In germline, CDR1 is SGHTA, CDR2 FQGNSA. With 5 bases clipped from V and 6 bases from J, the junction kept 8 bases outside the gene matches. This CDR3 contains 15 residues. For this clone: The read terminates 3 residues before the CDR3 end, so the remaining end is supplied by the germline J gene.

The sequence derives from a woman aged 18 to 75 with a cervical HPV16 infection that either progressed to CIN3+ or cleared (not recorded which). The material sequenced was blood buffy coat. The chain has TRBV7-2 and TRBJ2-2, with 8 bases identical to TRBD2. The CDR3 DNA, read in part, is TGTGCCAGCAGCCCCTGGACTAGCCCACCCGGGGAG. Its translation is CASSPWTSPPGE. The complete CDR3 protein is CASSPWTSPPGELFF.